A selection of T cell receptor beta chains follows, all from one sample in a study of blood T cell repertoires in COVID-19. Produced via immunoSEQ multiplex PCR; TCRdb's table is partial and in-frame only. The sample lists approximately 200,000 clones; 75% to 90% were seen once. Source material: PBMCs or T cells enriched from blood (not recorded which). Source of these receptors: a woman aged 25 to 45 who had recovered from COVID-19. CDR3s include the opening cysteine and the closing phenylalanine or tryptophan. Each record gives: clone size, D gene, V gene, J gene, CDR3 protein, CDR3 DNA. A D gene is named only where the DNA matches it firmly. Size values are once, few and many counts, or a class for expanded clones, and some rows have none.

>.|.|TRBV9|TRBJ2-5
CASSVGGSAARETQYF
TGTGCCAGCAGCGTAGGAGGGTCCGCTGCCAGGGAGACCCAGTACTTC
>.|TRBD2|TRBV4-2|TRBJ2-3
CASSPWLSGGNTDTQYF
TGTGCCAGCAGTCCCTGGCTTTCCGGGGGGAACACAGATACGCAGTATTTT
>.|.|TRBV7-3|TRBJ1-5
CASSLKGSTGNQPQHF
TGTGCCAGCAGCTTAAAGGGGTCAACGGGCAATCAGCCCCAGCATTTT
>.|TRBD1|TRBV19|TRBJ1-1
CASSSRDSDTEAFF
TGTGCCAGTAGTTCCCGGGACAGCGACACTGAAGCTTTCTTT
>.|.|TRBV7-2|TRBJ1-6
CASSPRGSGAGSPLHF
TGTGCCAGCAGCCCAAGAGGGTCGGGAGCGGGTTCACCCCTCCACTTT
>once|TRBD2|TRBV5-1|TRBJ2-7
CASSQTGTSGVQEQYF
TGCGCCAGCAGCCAAACCGGGACTAGCGGCGTACAAGAGCAGTACTTC
>.|TRBD2|TRBV4-1|TRBJ2-5
CASSHVLAGGDETQYF
TGCGCCAGCAGCCACGTACTAGCGGGAGGGGACGAGACCCAGTACTTC
>.|TRBD2|TRBV28|TRBJ2-5
CASSLSTSGRAKAQYF
TGTGCCAGCAGTTTATCGACTAGCGGGAGGGCCAAGGCCCAGTACTTC
>.|TRBD1|TRBV19|TRBJ1-6
CASRDGTGNSPLHF
TGTGCCAGTAGGGATGGGACAGGCAATTCACCCCTCCACTTT
>.|.|TRBV19|TRBJ1-6
CASSTGLSYNSPLHF
TGTGCCAGTAGTACGGGTCTCTCCTATAATTCACCCCTCCACTTT
>.|.|TRBV18|TRBJ1-2
CASSPPDGRASSGYGYTF
TGTGCCAGCTCACCACCGGATGGGCGGGCCTCAAGTGGCTATGGCTACACCTTC
>few|.|TRBV7-2|TRBJ1-6
CASSLGGSNSPLHF
TGTGCCAGCAGCTTAGGGGGCTCTAATTCACCCCTCCACTTT
>.|.|TRBV5-1|TRBJ1-1
CASSLATGMKSEAFF
TGCGCCAGCAGCTTGGCGACAGGTATGAAGTCTGAAGCTTTCTTT
>.|.|TRBV7-9|TRBJ1-2
CASSLGQLTGGAVGYTF
TGTGCCAGCAGCTTAGGCCAGCTCACAGGAGGGGCCGTTGGCTACACCTTC
>.|TRBD1|TRBV19|TRBJ1-3
CASSRGQPGNTIYF
TGTGCCAGTAGCAGGGGGCAGCCTGGAAACACCATATATTTT
>once|TRBD2|TRBV18|TRBJ2-1
CASSPGLGSSNEQFF
TGTGCCAGCTCACCGGGACTAGGGTCGTCCAATGAGCAGTTCTTC
>.|.|TRBV7-2|TRBJ1-1
CASSFEGTSLNTEAFF
TGTGCCAGCAGCTTTGAGGGTACTAGCTTGAACACTGAAGCTTTCTTT
>.|.|TRBV14|TRBJ1-1
CASSQGIGEGLTEAFF
TGTGCCAGCAGCCAAGGGATTGGGGAGGGGCTGACTGAAGCTTTCTTT
>once|TRBD2|TRBV5-3|TRBJ2-1
CARSSPSGRDYNEQFF
TGTGCCAGAAGCTCGCCTAGCGGGAGGGACTACAATGAGCAGTTCTTC
>.|TRBD1|TRBV27|TRBJ2-2
CASSLTWGTGEEPGELFF
TGTGCCAGCAGTTTAACTTGGGGGACAGGGGAGGAACCCGGGGAGCTGTTTTTT
>.|.|TRBV29-1|TRBJ2-3
CSVAWTASTDTQYF
TGCAGCGTTGCGTGGACAGCTAGCACAGATACGCAGTATTTT
>.|TRBD2|TRBV27|TRBJ2-3
CASSFAPGGNTQYF
TGTGCCAGCAGTTTCGCTCCGGGGGGGAATACGCAGTATTTT
>.|.|TRBV11-3|TRBJ2-1
CASSLVSGGYNEQFF
TGTGCCAGCAGCTTAGTGTCCGGGGGCTACAATGAGCAGTTCTTC
>.|TRBD2|TRBV24-1|TRBJ2-5
CATSDFRREKGETQYF
TGTGCCACCAGTGATTTTAGGCGGGAGAAGGGAGAGACCCAGTACTTC
>.|.|TRBV12-3/TRBV12-4|TRBJ1-1
CASSATGDTEAFF
TGTGCCAGCAGTGCGACGGGTGACACTGAAGCTTTCTTT
>.|.|TRBV29-1|TRBJ1-1
CSVEEQGRGTEAFF
TGCAGCGTTGAGGAGCAGGGCCGCGGCACTGAAGCTTTCTTT
>few|TRBD1|TRBV27|TRBJ2-1
CASSVSTGYDEQFF
TGTGCCAGCAGTGTCTCGACAGGGTACGATGAGCAGTTCTTC
>.|TRBD1|TRBV14|TRBJ2-5
CASSPGQGIWETQYF
TGTGCCAGCAGCCCTGGACAGGGCATTTGGGAGACCCAGTACTTC
>few|TRBD1|TRBV10-3|TRBJ1-2
CATYGGQGIDGYTF
TGTGCCACCTATGGGGGACAGGGGATCGATGGCTACACCTTC
>once|.|TRBV19|TRBJ1-5
CASSVKRGDQPQHF
TGTGCCAGTAGTGTCAAAAGGGGTGATCAGCCCCAGCATTTT
>.|.|TRBV19|TRBJ1-1
CASSIEYGNTEAFF
TGTGCCAGTAGTATAGAGTACGGGAACACTGAAGCTTTCTTT
>.|.|TRBV5-1|TRBJ1-5
CASSAGSNSNQPQHF
TGCGCCAGCAGCGCTGGCAGTAATAGCAATCAGCCCCAGCATTTT
>.|TRBD2|TRBV4-2|TRBJ2-1
CASSQDRAGVEQFF
TGTGCCAGCAGCCAAGATAGAGCGGGGGTTGAGCAGTTCTTC
>few|TRBD1|TRBV9|TRBJ1-2
CASSAGGTVYGYTF
TGTGCCAGCAGCGCTGGGGGGACAGTCTATGGCTACACCTTC
>once|TRBD2|TRBV19|TRBJ2-2
CASKVERENTGELFF
TGTGCCAGTAAGGTTGAGCGGGAAAATACCGGGGAGCTGTTTTTT
>.|TRBD1|TRBV9|TRBJ1-1
CASSPRTGTMNTEAFF
TGTGCCAGCAGCCCAAGGACAGGTACCATGAACACTGAAGCTTTCTTT
>.|.|TRBV3-1/TRBV3-2|TRBJ1-2
CASSHTGQSRYGYTF
TGTGCCAGCAGCCATACCGGACAGTCTCGATATGGCTACACCTTC
>.|TRBD1|TRBV18|TRBJ1-2
CASSPTGADGYTF
TGTGCCAGCTCACCGACAGGGGCGGATGGCTACACCTTC
>.|.|TRBV2|TRBJ1-3
CASSGSGLGNTIYF
TGTGCCAGCAGTGGGTCAGGGCTAGGAAACACCATATATTTT
>.|.|TRBV30|TRBJ1-5
CAWRERAGGQPQHF
TGTGCCTGGAGAGAAAGGGCAGGAGGCCAGCCCCAGCATTTT
>.|.|TRBV20-1|TRBJ2-5
CSASLGGQETQYF
TGCAGTGCTAGTTTGGGGGGCCAAGAGACCCAGTACTTC
>.|.|TRBV7-2|TRBJ1-1
CASSLESRRRQVGEAFF
TGTGCCAGCAGCTTAGAGAGCCGTAGGAGGCAAGTCGGTGAAGCTTTCTTT
>once|.|TRBV6-5|TRBJ1-2
CASSYSPGKDYGYTF
TGTGCCAGCAGTTACTCGCCGGGGAAGGACTATGGCTACACCTTC
>.|TRBD1|TRBV9|TRBJ2-5
CASSPSGTGSQETQYF
TGTGCCAGCAGCCCGTCCGGGACAGGGTCCCAAGAGACCCAGTACTTC
>once|.|TRBV19|TRBJ1-1
CASLDLSGGFGEAFF
TGTGCCAGCCTAGATTTATCCGGGGGTTTCGGTGAAGCTTTCTTT
>.|.|TRBV29-1|TRBJ1-1
CSGSQVLNTEAFF
TGCAGCGGAAGCCAGGTTTTGAACACTGAAGCTTTCTTT
>.|.|TRBV11-2|TRBJ1-2
CASSTTGTIYGYTF
TGTGCCAGCAGCACCACCGGGACAATTTATGGCTACACCTTC
>.|TRBD1|TRBV24-1|TRBJ1-2
CATSDPGQGGRGYTF
TGTGCCACCAGTGACCCTGGACAGGGGGGTCGTGGCTACACCTTC
>.|.|TRBV7-2|TRBJ1-3
CASSLGGSGNTIYF
TGTGCCAGCAGCTTAGGAGGTTCTGGAAACACCATATATTTT
>.|TRBD2|TRBV5-8|TRBJ2-3
CASSDRREGTQYF
TGTGCCAGCAGCGACAGGCGGGAGGGTACGCAGTATTTT
>.|.|TRBV29-1|TRBJ2-2
CSVETRFTGELFF
TGCAGCGTTGAGACTAGGTTCACCGGGGAGCTGTTTTTT